This T cell receptor (beta chain) was found in a study of blood T cell repertoires in COVID-19. Study-wide background: There were acute and convalescent COVID-19 samples, and they came from the United States, Italy and Spain.

The CDR3 consists of 14 residues. Between the trimmed V and J ends, which lost 4 bases and 5 bases, there was a span of 17 bases. Germline values: CDR1 SQVTM, CDR2 ANQGSEA. TCRdb's table, derived via immunoSEQ multiplex PCR, lists solely in-frame clones and lacks some. The sample consists of approximately 170,000 clones, approximately 85% of them appearing once. Sequenced: peripheral blood. V is TRBV29-1 and J is TRBJ2-5; D may be TRBD2 (6 bases). The source of this sequence is a man between 60 and 75 years old who had recovered from COVID-19. The CDR3 region is CSVVSPNLAETQYF. The CDR3 DNA follows: TGCAGCGTTGTATCCCCCAATCTAGCGGAGACCCAGTACTTC.